Following are 18 T cell receptor beta chains from one sample sequenced in a study of blood T cell repertoires in COVID-19. The method was immunoSEQ multiplex PCR; TCRdb's version includes in-frame clones alone and lacks a portion of them. The sample holds 250,000 to 350,000 clones, around 89% seen once. The sequenced material came from PBMCs or T cells enriched from blood (not recorded which). These TCRs come from a woman younger than 35 with acute COVID-19.

The chain joins TRBV3-1 (or the pseudogene TRBV3-2) to TRBJ1-1; 10 nucleotides match TRBD1. The CDR3 contains 15 residues. Germline lookup yields CDR1 LGHDT and CDR2 YNNKEL (reference sequence). After removal of 0 bases from V and 10 bases from J, the junction contained 8 bases not matched to a gene. CDR3 nucleotide sequence: TGTGCCAGCAGCCAAGATCTTGTAAGGGACAGGGGAGCTTTCTTT. Its translation is CASSQDLVRDRGAFF.

J is TRBJ2-7 and V is TRBV2; weak D call: TRBD1 (6 bases). In germline, CDR1 is SNHLY, CDR2 FYNNEI. The CDR3 length is 14 residues. Between the trimmed V and J ends, which lost 6 bases and 6 bases, there was a span of 18 bases. CDR3 coding DNA: TGTGCCAGCAGGCTCCCAGGACAGAGTGGCGAGCAGTACTTC. Its protein is CASRLPGQSGEQYF.

The chain employs TRBV5-1 and TRBJ2-3; possibly TRBD2 for D (5 bases). Trimming shortened V by 6 bases and J by 1 base, and 30 bases separated the two germline ends. The V gene's germline CDR1 is SGHRS and CDR2 YFSETQ. The CDR3 runs to 20 residues. The DNA for the CDR3 is TGCGCCAGCATAATTGGCTCTTGGCTGGACCCCCTCGGGGGCACAGATACGCAGTATTTT. As protein: CASIIGSWLDPLGGTDTQYF.

The chain recombines TRBV24-1 with TRBJ2-5; 8 positions agree with TRBD1. The germline CDR1 and CDR2 sequences are KGHDR and SFDVKD. The CDR3 has 14 residues. With V trimmed by 4 bases and J by 4 bases, 4 bases remained unmatched. The CDR3: CATSDNTGGETQYF. Here the CDR3 DNA reads TGTGCCACCAGTGACAATACAGGGGGAGAGACCCAGTACTTC.

J is TRBJ1-2 and V is TRBV5-1; D unresolved. Trimming pared 4 bases from V and 1 base from J, leaving 17 bases between. CDR3 length: 16 residues. Per the germline V gene, CDR1 is SGHRS and CDR2 is YFSETQ. Written as DNA, the CDR3 is TGCGCCAGCAGCATTGGTAACGGCGGAGATAACTATGGCTACACCTTC. Protein product: CASSIGNGGDNYGYTF.

This chain links TRBV5-5 with TRBJ1-4; maybe TRBD1 (5 bases). The CDR3 extends over 17 amino acids. CDR1 and CDR2 (germline): SGHKS, YYEKEE (reference sequence). V lost 5 bases and J 7 bases, leaving 24 bases between the germline ends. The CDR3 DNA is TGTGCCAGCAGTTCCGAACCCTCAGGGAAGGTGGGTGAAAAACTGTTTTTT. It is translated as CASSSEPSGKVGEKLFF.

In its sample, this clone was seen once. The rearrangement uses TRBV18 and TRBJ1-4; the D is unclear. This CDR3 is 15 amino acids long. V was trimmed by 4 bases and J by 5 bases, leaving 14 bases between them. Looked up from germline, CDR1 is KGHSH and CDR2 is LQKENI. CDR3 nucleotides: TGTGCCAGCTCACGCTCCGGGAACCCCAATGAAAAACTGTTTTTT. It encodes CASSRSGNPNEKLFF.

The gene calls are TRBV19 and TRBJ1-4; D is possibly TRBD1 (6 bases). V dropped 4 bases and J dropped 7 bases, with 16 bases sitting between them. The CDR3 is made up of 15 amino acids. CDR1 and CDR2 from the germline V gene are LNHDA and SQIVND (reference sequence). The CDR3 DNA is TGTGCCAGTAGTACGTTGACAGGCCAGGGTGAAAAACTGTTTTTT. Its protein product is CASSTLTGQGEKLFF.

The J gene is TRBJ2-7, the V gene TRBV20-1, with D unresolved. The CDR3 covers 13 residues. The V end lost 3 bases, the J end lost 1 base, and 10 bases lay between the germline ends. Germline CDR1 DFQATT, CDR2 SNEGSKA (reference sequence). The CDR3 sequence: CSASELVSYEQYF. The CDR3 coding sequence is TGCAGTGCTAGTGAGCTAGTGTCCTACGAGCAGTACTTC.

V and J are TRBV28 and TRBJ1-2; 8 bases agree with TRBD1. Germline V gives CDR1 MDHEN, CDR2 SYDVKM. The CDR3 is made up of 15 amino acids. V dropped 2 bases and J dropped 6; count of bases not matched to a gene: 8. The DNA for the CDR3 is TGTGCCAGCAGTTTACTTGGCAGGGGGCTAGATGGCTACACCTTC. Protein: CASSLLGRGLDGYTF.

V and J are TRBV28 and TRBJ1-6, with 9 bases matching TRBD1. Looked up from germline, CDR1 is MDHEN and CDR2 is SYDVKM. Trimming removed 1 base from V and 9 bases from J; junction bases left unmatched: 10. This CDR3 is 17 amino acids long. The CDR3 is CASSLSGQGISGSPLHF. The CDR3 DNA reads as TGTGCCAGCAGTTTATCCGGACAGGGGATCTCTGGTTCACCCCTCCACTTT.

J is TRBJ1-4 and V is TRBV6-5; D gene unclear. V lost 2 bases and J 8 bases, leaving 12 bases between the germline ends. Per the germline V gene, CDR1 is MNHEY and CDR2 is SVGAGI. The CDR3 sequence is 14 residues long. CDR3 sequence (DNA): TGTGCCAGCAGTTACAATACTGGGGAGGAAAAACTGTTTTTT. Encoded protein: CASSYNTGEEKLFF.

A word on this clone: Other DNA sequences in this specimen translate into the identical CDR3. V usage is TRBV28 and J usage is TRBJ1-1; maybe TRBD1 (5 bases). The CDR3 has 12 residues. Trimming left V 2 bases short and J 11 bases short, with 12 bases between. The V gene's germline CDR1 is MDHEN and CDR2 SYDVKM. CDR3 DNA sequence: TGTGCCAGCAGTTTAGAAGGGAGGGGCGCTTTCTTT. Protein: CASSLEGRGAFF. The whole variable domain, remainder taken from reference TRBV28 and TRBJ1-1, is DVKVTQSSRYLVKRTGEKVFLECVQDMDHENMFWYRQDPGLGLRLIYFSYDVKMKEKGDIPEGYSVSREKKERFSLILESASTNQTSMYLCASSLEGRGAFFGQGTRLTVV.

This clone was seen more than once but under ten times. This chain uses TRBV27 with TRBJ1-1; D may be TRBD1 (5 bases). CDR1 MNHEY and CDR2 SMNVEV come from the germline V gene (reference sequence). The length of the CDR3 is 12 residues. The ends were cut back, 8 bases at V and 6 bases at J, with 13 bases in the middle. CDR3 region: CASGWTPSEAFF. The CDR3 nucleotides read TGTGCCAGCGGTTGGACACCATCTGAAGCTTTCTTT.

V usage is TRBV5-1 and J usage is TRBJ2-2; D might be TRBD2 (5 bases). V lost 3 bases and J 5 bases, leaving 14 bases between the germline ends. Germline loops: CDR1 SGHRS, CDR2 YFSETQ. CDR3 size: 15 residues. Here the CDR3 reads CASSSRQPGTGELFF. The CDR3 DNA sequence: TGCGCCAGCAGCTCGAGGCAGCCGGGGACCGGGGAGCTGTTTTTT. Together with reference TRBV5-1 and TRBJ2-2, the CDR3 gives the full variable domain: KAGVTQTPRYLIKTRGQQVTLSCSPISGHRSVSWYQQTPGQGLQFLFEYFSETQRNKGNFPGRFSGRQFSNSRSEMNVSTLELGDSALYLCASSSRQPGTGELFFGEGSRLTVL.

The CDR3 reads CASSSRGPGDADNEQFF. CDR3 bases: TGTGCCAGCAGCTCTCGGGGTCCGGGAGACGCGGACAATGAGCAGTTCTTC. The chain employs TRBV4-2 and TRBJ2-1; possibly TRBD2 for D (6 bases). Germline V gene sequence: CDR1 LGHNA, CDR2 YNFKEQ. The CDR3 has 17 residues. The germline V and J ends were trimmed by 5 bases and 5 bases, with 22 bases remaining between them.

The rearrangement joins TRBV19 to TRBJ2-7; the match to TRBD1 covers 7 bases. The CDR3 length is 15 residues. Germline CDR1 reads LNHDA; CDR2 reads SQIVND (reference sequence). Germline trimming cut 1 base from V and 0 bases from J; bases unmatched to any gene: 3. This CDR3 reads CASSIARGHSYEQYF. The CDR3 nucleotides are TGTGCCAGTAGTATAGCGAGGGGGCACTCCTACGAGCAGTACTTC.

J is TRBJ2-1 and V is TRBV6-5, with D possibly being TRBD2 (6 bases). V lost 0 bases and J lost 7, with 10 bases in between. Germline V lookup: CDR1 MNHEY, CDR2 SVGAGI. CDR3 length: 14 amino acids. The CDR3 here is CASSYSALANEQFF. CDR3 bases: TGTGCCAGCAGTTACTCGGCACTAGCTAATGAGCAGTTCTTC.